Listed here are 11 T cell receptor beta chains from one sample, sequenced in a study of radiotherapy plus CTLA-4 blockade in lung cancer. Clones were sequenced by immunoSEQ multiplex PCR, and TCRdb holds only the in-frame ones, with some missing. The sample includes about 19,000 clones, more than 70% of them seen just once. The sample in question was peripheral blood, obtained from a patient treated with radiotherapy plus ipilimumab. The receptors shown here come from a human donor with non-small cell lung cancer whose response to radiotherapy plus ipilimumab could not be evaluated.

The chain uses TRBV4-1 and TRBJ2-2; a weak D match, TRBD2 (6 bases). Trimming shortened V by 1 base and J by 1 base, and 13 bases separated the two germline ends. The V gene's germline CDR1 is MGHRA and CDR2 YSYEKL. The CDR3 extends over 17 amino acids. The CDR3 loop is CASSQGRGRVNTGELFF. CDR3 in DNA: TGCGCCAGCAGCCAAGGGAGGGGTAGGGTGAACACCGGGGAGCTGTTTTTT.

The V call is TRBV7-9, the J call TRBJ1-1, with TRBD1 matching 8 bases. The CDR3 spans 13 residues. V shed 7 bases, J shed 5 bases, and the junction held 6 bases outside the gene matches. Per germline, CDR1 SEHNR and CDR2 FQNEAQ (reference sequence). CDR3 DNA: TGTGCCAGCAAGCCCACAGGGGGGACTGAAGCTTTCTTT. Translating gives CASKPTGGTEAFF.

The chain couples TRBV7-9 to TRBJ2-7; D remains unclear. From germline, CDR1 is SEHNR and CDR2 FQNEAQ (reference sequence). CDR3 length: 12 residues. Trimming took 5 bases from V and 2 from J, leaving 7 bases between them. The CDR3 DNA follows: TGTGCCAGCAGCCGAGGCCCCTACGAGCAGTACTTC. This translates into CASSRGPYEQYF.

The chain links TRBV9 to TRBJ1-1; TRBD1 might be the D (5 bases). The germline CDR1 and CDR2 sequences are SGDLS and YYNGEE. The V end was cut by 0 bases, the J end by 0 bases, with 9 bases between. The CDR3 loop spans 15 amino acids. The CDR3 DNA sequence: TGTGCCAGCAGCGTAGTGGGGGGACTGAACACTGAAGCTTTCTTT. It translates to CASSVVGGLNTEAFF.

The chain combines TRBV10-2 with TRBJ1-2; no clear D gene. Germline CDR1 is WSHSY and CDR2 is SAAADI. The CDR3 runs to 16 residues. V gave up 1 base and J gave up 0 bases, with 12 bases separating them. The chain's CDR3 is CASSEFSGGPNYGYTF. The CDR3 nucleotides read TGCGCCAGCAGTGAGTTTTCTGGAGGGCCTAACTATGGCTACACCTTC.

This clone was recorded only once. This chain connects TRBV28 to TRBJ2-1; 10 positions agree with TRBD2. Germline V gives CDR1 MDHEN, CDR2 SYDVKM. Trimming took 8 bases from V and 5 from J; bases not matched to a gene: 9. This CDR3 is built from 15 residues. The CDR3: CASAGWTSGDNEQFF. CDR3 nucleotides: TGTGCCAGCGCGGGATGGACTAGCGGTGACAATGAGCAGTTCTTC.

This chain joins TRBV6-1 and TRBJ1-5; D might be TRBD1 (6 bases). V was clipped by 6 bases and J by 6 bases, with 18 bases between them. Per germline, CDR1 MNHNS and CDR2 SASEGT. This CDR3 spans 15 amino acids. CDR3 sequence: CASSYLGGAAQPQHF. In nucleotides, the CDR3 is TGTGCCAGCAGCTACCTGGGGGGGGCGGCTCAGCCCCAGCATTTT.

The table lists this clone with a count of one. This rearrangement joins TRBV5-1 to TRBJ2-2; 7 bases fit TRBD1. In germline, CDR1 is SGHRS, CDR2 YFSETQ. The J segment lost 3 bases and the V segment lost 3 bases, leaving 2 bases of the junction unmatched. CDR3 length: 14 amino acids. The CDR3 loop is CASSSGQYTGELFF. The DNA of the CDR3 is TGCGCCAGCAGCTCGGGACAGTACACCGGGGAGCTGTTTTTT. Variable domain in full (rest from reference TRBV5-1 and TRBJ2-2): KAGVTQTPRYLIKTRGQQVTLSCSPISGHRSVSWYQQTPGQGLQFLFEYFSETQRNKGNFPGRFSGRQFSNSRSEMNVSTLELGDSALYLCASSSGQYTGELFFGEGSRLTVL.

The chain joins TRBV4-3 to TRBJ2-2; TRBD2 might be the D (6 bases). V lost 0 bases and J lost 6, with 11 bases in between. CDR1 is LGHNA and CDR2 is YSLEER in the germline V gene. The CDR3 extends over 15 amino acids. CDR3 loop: CASSQDLGLPGELFF. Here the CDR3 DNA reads TGCGCCAGCAGCCAAGATCTAGGACTACCCGGGGAGCTGTTTTTT.

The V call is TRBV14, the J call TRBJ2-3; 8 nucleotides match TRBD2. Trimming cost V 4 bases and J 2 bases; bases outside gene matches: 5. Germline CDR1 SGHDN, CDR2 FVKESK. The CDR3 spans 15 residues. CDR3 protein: CASSPSGRTTDTQYF. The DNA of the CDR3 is TGTGCCAGCAGCCCTAGCGGGCGAACCACAGATACGCAGTATTTT.

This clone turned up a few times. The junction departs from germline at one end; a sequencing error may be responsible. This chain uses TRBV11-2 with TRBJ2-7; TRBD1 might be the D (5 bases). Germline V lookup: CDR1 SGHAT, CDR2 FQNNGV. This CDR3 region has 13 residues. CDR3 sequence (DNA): TGTGCCAGCAGATTAGACAGAAACTACGAGCAGTACTTC. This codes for CASRLDRNYEQYF. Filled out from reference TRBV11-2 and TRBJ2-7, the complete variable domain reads EAGVAQSPRYKIIEKRQSVAFWCNPISGHATLYWYQQILGQGPKLLIQFQNNGVVDDSQLPKDRFSAERLKGVDSTLKIQPAKLEDSAVYLCASRLDRNYEQYFGPGTRLTVT.